This T cell receptor (beta chain) is from a study of T cells in Graves' hyperthyroidism and ophthalmopathy. In this sample, this clonotype turned up many times. CDR1 is MDHEN, CDR2 SYDVKM, per germline. The CDR3 is made up of 17 amino acids. The germline V and J ends were trimmed by 4 bases and 2 bases, with 20 bases remaining between them. Template material for amplifying TCR beta CDR3 regions consisted of RNA transcripts. HTBI primers were employed in a first-round RT-PCR of the TCR CDR3. TCRdb re-called the multiplex PCR reads with MiXCR, one entry per CDR3 protein. The repertoire consists of more than 350,000 distinct CDR3 sequences, with over 12% occurring once and the leading ten covering about 21%. Uncontrolled infection, other autoimmune disease, pregnancy or lactation led to exclusion.

The source of this sequence is a woman aged 55-70 years with Graves' ophthalmopathy. V usage is TRBV28 and J usage is TRBJ2-5, with a weak D call TRBD1 (5 bases). Specimen: blood. CDR3 sequence (DNA): TGTGCCAGCAGTTCACAGACCGGGCGGCAGGGTCAAGAGACCCAGTACTTC. Amino acids: CASSSQTGRQGQETQYF. Drawing the rest from reference TRBV28 and TRBJ2-5, the complete variable domain is DVKVTQSSRYLVKRTGEKVFLECVQDMDHENMFWYRQDPGLGLRLIYFSYDVKMKEKGDIPEGYSVSREKKERFSLILESASTNQTSMYLCASSSQTGRQGQETQYFGPGTRLLVL.